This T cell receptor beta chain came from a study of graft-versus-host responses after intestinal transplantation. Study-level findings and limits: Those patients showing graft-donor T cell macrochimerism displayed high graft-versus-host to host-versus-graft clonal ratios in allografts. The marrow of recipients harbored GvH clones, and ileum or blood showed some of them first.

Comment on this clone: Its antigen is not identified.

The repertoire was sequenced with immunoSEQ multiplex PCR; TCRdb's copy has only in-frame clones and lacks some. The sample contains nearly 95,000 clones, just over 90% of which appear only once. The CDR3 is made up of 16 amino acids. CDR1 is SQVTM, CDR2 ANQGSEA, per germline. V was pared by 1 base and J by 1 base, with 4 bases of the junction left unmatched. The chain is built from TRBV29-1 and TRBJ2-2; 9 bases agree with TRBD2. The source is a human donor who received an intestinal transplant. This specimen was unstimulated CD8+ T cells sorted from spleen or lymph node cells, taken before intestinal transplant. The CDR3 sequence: CSVEVASGENTGELFF. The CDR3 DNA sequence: TGCAGCGTTGAAGTGGCTAGCGGGGAGAACACCGGGGAGCTGTTTTTT.